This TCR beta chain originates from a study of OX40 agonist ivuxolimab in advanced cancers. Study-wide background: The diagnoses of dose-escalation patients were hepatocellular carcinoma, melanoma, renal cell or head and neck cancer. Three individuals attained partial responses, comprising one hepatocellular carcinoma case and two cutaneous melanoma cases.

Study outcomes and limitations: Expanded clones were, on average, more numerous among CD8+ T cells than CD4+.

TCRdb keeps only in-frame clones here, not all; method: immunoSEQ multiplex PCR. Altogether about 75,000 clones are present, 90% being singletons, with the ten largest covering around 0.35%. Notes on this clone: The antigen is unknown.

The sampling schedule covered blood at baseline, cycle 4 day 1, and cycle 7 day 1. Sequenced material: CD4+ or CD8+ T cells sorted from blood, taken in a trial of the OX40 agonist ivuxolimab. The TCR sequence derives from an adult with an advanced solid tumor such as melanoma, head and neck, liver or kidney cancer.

CDR3 nucleotides: TGTGCCAGTAGCACCCGGGACAGTAACTACGAGCAGTACTTC. It translates to CASSTRDSNYEQYF. The chain employs TRBV19 and TRBJ2-7; 7 bases map to TRBD1. The CDR3 is made up of 14 amino acids. The V gene end was trimmed by 6 bases and the J gene end by 3 bases; junction bases not matched to a gene: 8. Per germline, CDR1 LNHDA and CDR2 SQIVND (reference sequence).